Listed here are 2 T cell receptor beta chains from one sample, sequenced in a study of T cell responses to AZD1222 COVID-19 vaccine. Measured with immunoSEQ multiplex PCR; TCRdb has only the in-frame clones, and not every one. Among 110,000 to 150,000 clones listed, roughly nine tenths were seen once. The input for sequencing was peripheral blood, taken on day 0 of AZD1222 vaccination. These TCRs come from an adult in good health.

The genes are TRBV14 and TRBJ1-5; unclear D gene. The CDR3 spans 13 residues. Trimming shortened V by 1 base and J by 7 bases, and 8 bases separated the two germline ends. CDR1 is SGHDN, CDR2 FVKESK, per germline. The CDR3 protein is CASSQGPRQPQHF. For the CDR3, the DNA is TGTGCCAGCAGCCAAGGGCCCCGGCAGCCCCAGCATTTT.

The V gene is TRBV6-5, the J gene TRBJ1-5, with D unclear. This CDR3 region has 13 residues. Per the germline V gene, CDR1 is MNHEY and CDR2 is SVGAGI. The V gene lost 4 bases and the J gene lost 5 bases, with 9 bases spanning the gap. The CDR3 spells CASSFGPYQPQHF. The DNA of the CDR3 is TGTGCCAGCAGTTTCGGCCCCTATCAGCCCCAGCATTTT.